This T cell receptor beta chain was sequenced in a study of blood T cell repertoires in COVID-19. The V end lost 5 bases, the J end lost 1 base, and 8 bases lay between the germline ends. From germline, CDR1 is SEHNR and CDR2 FQNEAQ (reference sequence). CDR3 length: 13 residues. As originally analysed: Reference gene primer amplification gave nucleated cell count estimates. Assay used: immunoSEQ multiplex PCR; TCRdb lists only in-frame clones, some missing. That table is the source of V, J and clone size, and D and trimming were worked out from the DNA. This table has approximately 260,000 clones, more than 80% appearing once.

The J gene is TRBJ1-1, the V gene TRBV7-9; D unresolved. This clonotype was sampled from a woman in her forties with acute or convalescent COVID-19. Sequencing used peripheral blood. CDR3 region: CASSPPGNTEAFF. CDR3 DNA sequence: TGTGCCAGCAGCCCCCCGGGGAACACTGAAGCTTTCTTT.